This T cell receptor (beta chain) was documented in a study of shared clonotypes between healthy human individuals. Sequencing used immunoSEQ multiplex PCR; TCRdb keeps in-frame clones, though not all of them. The sample comprises around 350,000 clones, about 70% of which are singletons, and about 10% rests with the top ten. This CDR3 region has 13 residues. V was shortened by 3 bases and J by 4 bases, with 9 bases between the two germline ends. Germline CDR1 and CDR2: ENHRY and SYGVKD. The sequence came from a young man in good health. This chain uses TRBV10-3 with TRBJ1-2, with D maybe TRBD1 (5 bases). The sample consisted of memory CD4+ T cells sorted from blood. Subset of the sample: CD45RA-negative fraction. The CDR3 loop reads CAISEGQGYGYTF. The CDR3 nucleotides read TGTGCCATCAGTGAAGGGCAGGGCTATGGCTACACCTTC.